Listed below are T cell receptor beta chains from one sample, sequenced in a study of cytomegalovirus exposure and HLA in healthy donors. TCRdb's table, derived via immunoSEQ multiplex PCR, lists solely in-frame clones and lacks some. The data show 110,000 or so clones, approximately 70% seen once. The sequencing input was PBMCs. The receptors originated from a man aged 35-49 years in good health and CMV-seronegative. Each CDR3 is given with its conserved first and last residue. The order of the fields is D gene, V gene, J gene, clone size, CDR3 protein, CDR3 DNA. The D gene is left open where the match is weak. The size field is filled for only some rows; it gives once, few, many or a size class.

TRBD1	TRBV27	TRBJ2-4	-	CASSRVTGDIQYF	TGTGCCAGCAGTAGGGTGACAGGGGACATTCAGTACTTC
-	TRBV19	TRBJ1-2	-	CASSPPGYGYTF	TGTGCCAGTAGTCCGCCCGGCTATGGCTACACCTTC
TRBD1	TRBV25-1	TRBJ1-5	-	CASSYPTGGEQPQHF	TGTGCCAGCAGTTACCCGACAGGGGGCGAGCAGCCCCAGCATTTT
-	TRBV5-1	TRBJ1-1	-	CASSPDKPTEAFF	TGCGCCAGCAGCCCGGACAAGCCGACTGAAGCTTTCTTT
-	TRBV5-1	TRBJ2-2	-	CASSPGLRTGELFF	TGCGCCAGCAGCCCGGGACTTCGCACCGGGGAGCTGTTTTTT
-	TRBV6-1	TRBJ2-7	-	CASSRASYEQYF	TGTGCCAGCAGTCGAGCAAGCTACGAGCAGTACTTC
-	TRBV18	TRBJ1-2	-	CASSPAGVYGYTF	TGTGCCAGCTCACCTGCAGGGGTCTATGGCTACACCTTC
TRBD2	TRBV7-6	TRBJ2-3	-	CASSPGTSIPDTQYF	TGTGCCAGCAGCCCTGGGACTAGCATTCCAGATACGCAGTATTTT
-	TRBV6-5	TRBJ1-1	-	CASSYSPGNTEAFF	TGTGCCAGCAGTTACTCGCCAGGAAACACTGAAGCTTTCTTT
-	TRBV7-8	TRBJ1-1	-	CASSLDRETEAFF	TGTGCCAGCAGCTTAGACAGGGAAACTGAAGCTTTCTTT
-	TRBV9	TRBJ2-7	-	CASSGGPAYEQYF	TGTGCCAGCAGCGGGGGGCCAGCCTACGAGCAGTACTTC
TRBD1	TRBV7-2	TRBJ1-5	-	CASTREGQGDQPQHF	TGTGCCAGCACCCGTGAGGGACAGGGCGATCAGCCCCAGCATTTT
-	TRBV4-3	TRBJ2-2	-	CASSQGRLANTGELFF	TGCGCCAGCAGCCAAGGTCGACTAGCGAACACCGGGGAGCTGTTTTTT
TRBD2	TRBV5-5	TRBJ2-5	few	CASSPGGQETQYF	TGTGCCAGCAGCCCGGGGGGCCAAGAGACCCAGTACTTC
TRBD1	TRBV16	TRBJ1-2	-	CASSQAGQGLGGYTF	TGTGCCAGCAGCCAAGCAGGACAGGGGCTGGGAGGCTACACCTTC
TRBD1	TRBV15	TRBJ2-7	-	CATSRGPGGSEQYF	TGTGCCACCAGCAGAGGACCAGGGGGCAGTGAGCAGTACTTC
-	TRBV20-1	TRBJ1-1	-	CSLYWNTEAFF	TGCAGTCTATATTGGAACACTGAAGCTTTCTTT
TRBD1	TRBV6-5	TRBJ2-7	-	CASRPTDRVSYEQYF	TGTGCCAGCAGGCCCACGGACAGGGTGTCCTACGAGCAGTACTTC
TRBD1	TRBV5-4	TRBJ1-1	many	CASSLEGDRSTEAFF	TGTGCCAGCAGCTTGGAGGGGGACAGGTCCACTGAAGCTTTCTTT
-	TRBV5-1	TRBJ1-1	-	CASSLDSPMNTEAFF	TGCGCCAGCAGCTTGGACAGTCCCATGAACACTGAAGCTTTCTTT
-	TRBV6-5	TRBJ1-1	-	CASSYDGQNTEAFF	TGTGCCAGCAGTTACGACGGACAGAACACTGAAGCTTTCTTT
TRBD1	TRBV6-1	TRBJ2-7	-	CASSEQGYEQYF	TGTGCCAGCAGCGAACAGGGGTACGAGCAGTACTTC
-	TRBV27	TRBJ2-7	-	CASSLRGYEQYF	TGTGCCAGCAGTTTACGGGGTTACGAGCAGTACTTC
TRBD2	TRBV11-2	TRBJ2-1	-	CASSSRLAGSYNEQFF	TGTGCCAGCAGCTCCCGACTAGCAGGTTCCTACAATGAGCAGTTCTTC
TRBD1	TRBV5-1	TRBJ1-5	-	CASSLGGQRDQPQHF	TGCGCCAGCAGCTTGGGGGGACAGAGAGATCAGCCCCAGCATTTT
-	TRBV5-6	TRBJ2-2	-	CASSKTGRGELFF	TGTGCCAGCAGCAAAACAGGGCGCGGGGAGCTGTTTTTT
TRBD1	TRBV7-2	TRBJ2-1	few	CASSVTKGQTYNNEQFF	TGTGCCAGCAGCGTGACCAAGGGACAGACCTACAACAATGAGCAGTTCTTC
-	TRBV6-6	TRBJ1-1	-	CASSYSRETNTEAFF	TGTGCCAGCAGTTACTCTCGGGAGACGAACACTGAAGCTTTCTTT
-	TRBV19	TRBJ1-4	-	CASSIDRGKLFF	TGTGCCAGTAGTATAGACAGGGGAAAACTGTTTTTT
-	TRBV4-3	TRBJ1-5	once	CASSQSRYSNQPQHF	TGCGCCAGCAGCCAGTCCAGATATAGCAATCAGCCCCAGCATTTT
-	TRBV2	TRBJ2-1	-	CASTWRWDNEQFF	TGTGCCAGCACCTGGAGGTGGGACAATGAGCAGTTCTTC
TRBD1	TRBV12-5	TRBJ2-2	-	CASASSTGAFTNTGELFF	TGTGCTAGTGCCAGTTCGACAGGGGCATTTACGAACACCGGGGAGCTGTTTTTT
-	TRBV4-2	TRBJ1-2	once	CASSQEAQQYGYTF	TGTGCCAGCAGCCAAGAGGCACAACAGTATGGCTACACCTTC
-	TRBV20-1	TRBJ1-2	few	CSARGGSVVTF	TGCAGTGCTAGAGGAGGCAGCGTGGTCACCTTC
TRBD2	TRBV9	TRBJ2-2	-	CASSVEGGGYTGELFF	TGTGCCAGCAGCGTAGAAGGCGGGGGTTACACCGGGGAGCTGTTTTTT
-	TRBV5-5	TRBJ2-7	-	CASSYRQSYEQYF	TGTGCCAGCAGCTATCGACAGTCCTACGAGCAGTACTTC